Each of the 14 T cell receptor beta chains below was sequenced from the same sample in a study of PD-1 blockade in classical Hodgkin lymphoma. TCRdb's table, derived via immunoSEQ multiplex PCR, lists solely in-frame clones and lacks some. The sample records 7,500 to 9,000 clones, about 83% being singletons. This sample's time point: cycle 4 day 1 (C4D1), after less than 7 weeks of nivolumab. Every patient was affected by relapse after autologous stem cell transplantation, while exposure to brentuximab vedotin was not uniform. This specimen was peripheral blood mononuclear cells (PBMCs), taken before the fourth cycle of nivolumab. The receptors derive from a human donor with classical Hodgkin lymphoma.

This clone was seen only once. The chain has TRBV15 and TRBJ2-7; TRBD2 aligns across 8 bases. J lost 7 bases, V lost 1 base, and 15 bases had no gene match. The CDR3 length is 17 residues. Germline V lookup: CDR1 LNHNV, CDR2 YYDKDF (reference sequence). The CDR3 sequence is CATSRGLLQREFREQYF. Written as DNA, the CDR3 is TGTGCCACCAGCAGAGGCCTACTACAGCGGGAGTTTCGGGAGCAGTACTTC.

The V and J genes are TRBV14 and TRBJ1-4; D is unclear. CDR3 length: 15 amino acids. V lost 0 bases to trimming and J lost 4 bases, with 9 bases between them. From germline, CDR1 is SGHDN and CDR2 FVKESK. CDR3 in DNA: TGTGCCAGCAGCCAAGATCGGCAGTATAATGAAAAACTGTTTTTT. Its protein product is CASSQDRQYNEKLFF.

The gene calls are TRBV9 and TRBJ2-2; D perhaps matches TRBD1 (6 bases). The CDR3 is made up of 12 amino acids. Trimming shortened V by 6 bases and J by 4 bases, and 7 bases separated the two germline ends. Germline-derived CDR1 and CDR2 are SGDLS and YYNGEE. The CDR3, as DNA: TGTGCCAGCAAGGGGGTCACCGGGGAGCTGTTTTTT. This codes for CASKGVTGELFF.

The chain has TRBV29-1 and TRBJ1-1; 8 bases agree with TRBD1. The junction had 5 bases not matched to a gene; V was cut back by 4 bases and J by 4 bases. CDR3 length: 13 residues. The germline CDR1 and CDR2 sequences are SQVTM and ANQGSEA. The CDR3: CSVGGQGVTEAFF. Written as DNA, the CDR3 is TGCAGCGTTGGAGGACAGGGCGTCACTGAAGCTTTCTTT.

The V gene is TRBV5-6, the J gene TRBJ2-1; D is possibly TRBD2 (7 bases). This CDR3 is 13 amino acids long. Germline CDR1 SGHDT, CDR2 YYEEEE. V dropped 4 bases and J dropped 9 bases, with 14 bases sitting between them. CDR3 residues: CASSIGGGGEQFF. In nucleotides, the CDR3 is TGTGCCAGCAGCATAGGCGGGGGCGGTGAGCAGTTCTTC.

V is TRBV18 and J is TRBJ1-5, with 8 positions matching TRBD1. The CDR3 sequence is 15 residues long. Germline V gene lookup returns CDR1 KGHSH and CDR2 LQKENI. V lost 2 bases to trimming and J lost 2 bases; unmatched junction nucleotides: 2. CDR3 DNA: TGTGCCAGCTCACCAGGACAGGGAGGCAATCAGCCCCAGCATTTT. Translated: CASSPGQGGNQPQHF.

The V gene is TRBV9, the J gene TRBJ2-2; a possible D gene is TRBD2 (6 bases). There are 16 residues in the CDR3. CDR1 is SGDLS and CDR2 is YYNGEE in the germline V gene. V lost 0 bases and J 4 bases, leaving 13 bases between the germline ends. This chain's CDR3 is CASSVGGRRGTGELFF. The CDR3 coding sequence is TGTGCCAGCAGCGTAGGAGGGAGGAGAGGCACCGGGGAGCTGTTTTTT.

The chain combines TRBV23-1 with TRBJ2-7, with D possibly matching TRBD1 (7 bases). TRBV23-1 falls under the ORF class, with uncertain function. V lost 0 bases and J 5 bases, leaving 17 bases between the germline ends. CDR3 length equals 16 residues. CDR3 nucleotides: TGCGCCAGCAGTCAATCGTGGCGGAGGGGGCGGAACGAGCAGTACTTC. It is translated as CASSQSWRRGRNEQYF.

The CDR3 nucleotides read TGTGCCAGCAGTGAAGCGGAGGCAGGAACCTCTGGAAACACCATATATTTT. Encoded protein: CASSEAEAGTSGNTIYF. V usage is TRBV6-1 and J usage is TRBJ1-3; no firm D call. Germline V gives CDR1 MNHNS, CDR2 SASEGT. The CDR3 extends over 17 amino acids. V was clipped by 0 bases and J by 0 bases, with 12 bases between them.

This rearrangement joins TRBV15 to TRBJ2-1, with D uncertain. CDR1 is LNHNV, CDR2 YYDKDF, per germline (reference sequence). Trimming removed 5 bases from V and 2 bases from J, with 13 bases in between. This CDR3 contains 15 residues. The DNA of the CDR3 is TGTGCCACCAGCTCTTCAAGTTCCCCCTACAATGAGCAGTTCTTC. Its protein product is CATSSSSSPYNEQFF.

This chain uses TRBV9 with TRBJ2-3, with a tentative D call TRBD2 (5 bases). Germline CDR1 reads SGDLS; CDR2 reads YYNGEE. CDR3 length equals 12 residues. V was pared by 0 bases and J by 7 bases, with 6 bases between. CDR3 in amino acids: CASSVVANTQYF. The CDR3 nucleotides read TGTGCCAGCAGCGTAGTAGCGAATACGCAGTATTTT.

This chain links TRBV6-1 with TRBJ2-2; a weak D match, TRBD1 (5 bases). Per the germline V gene, CDR1 is MNHNS and CDR2 is SASEGT. The CDR3 contains 13 residues. V dropped 7 bases and J dropped 4 bases, with 10 bases sitting between them. CDR3 sequence (DNA): TGTGCCAGCAACCATAGGGGCACCGGGGAGCTGTTTTTT. Translation gives CASNHRGTGELFF.

The genes are TRBV27 and TRBJ2-7, with D perhaps TRBD1 (5 bases). The CDR3 is 12 amino acids. Trimming took off 8 bases at V and 3 bases at J, with 11 bases between the two ends. CDR1 MNHEY and CDR2 SMNVEV come from the germline V gene (reference sequence). The chain's CDR3 is CASGLGDYEQYF. Written as DNA, the CDR3 is TGTGCCAGCGGCTTAGGGGACTACGAGCAGTACTTC.

Points on this clone: The sample contains more than one DNA sequence encoding this CDR3. The J gene is TRBJ2-7, the V gene TRBV6-6; TRBD1 aligns across 12 bases. The V gene's germline CDR1 is MNHNY and CDR2 SVGAGI (reference sequence). The CDR3 spans 16 residues. With 2 bases clipped from V and 5 bases from J, the junction kept 7 bases outside the gene matches. CDR3 sequence: CASSYAGTGGRDEQYF. The CDR3 bases are TGTGCCAGCAGTTACGCGGGGACAGGGGGCAGGGACGAGCAGTACTTC.